This TCR beta chain was captured by sequencing in a study of read filtering for tumor transcriptome and immune sequencing. Study-level information: R-ISS stage counts were roughly eight for I, about 15 for II, six or seven for III.

The CDR3 consists of 11 residues. CDR1 is SQVTM, CDR2 ANQGSEA, per germline. V lost 2 bases, J lost 7 bases, and 6 bases lay in between. Regarding the study as a whole: The CD138-negative fraction was mixed bone marrow immune cells, not pure T cells.

This clonotype appeared many times. Its matching antigen is unknown. This library used around 400 ng RNA and molecular barcoded adaptors spanning alpha/delta and beta/gamma chains. Via MiXCR, TCRdb re-called the reads, giving one row per CDR3 protein. Counted here are about 60,000 distinct CDR3 sequences, approximately 15% occurring once; the ten biggest clones make up under 55%. At the time of active disease, bone marrow was collected from every patient. V and J are TRBV29-1 and TRBJ2-1; no reliable D call. Sequenced input: a population of CD138-negative cells sorted from bone marrow. The sequence was collected from a donor at least 40 years old with multiple myeloma. The CDR3 here is CSVEFPNEQFF. Here the CDR3 DNA reads TGCAGCGTTGAATTCCCGAATGAGCAGTTCTTC.